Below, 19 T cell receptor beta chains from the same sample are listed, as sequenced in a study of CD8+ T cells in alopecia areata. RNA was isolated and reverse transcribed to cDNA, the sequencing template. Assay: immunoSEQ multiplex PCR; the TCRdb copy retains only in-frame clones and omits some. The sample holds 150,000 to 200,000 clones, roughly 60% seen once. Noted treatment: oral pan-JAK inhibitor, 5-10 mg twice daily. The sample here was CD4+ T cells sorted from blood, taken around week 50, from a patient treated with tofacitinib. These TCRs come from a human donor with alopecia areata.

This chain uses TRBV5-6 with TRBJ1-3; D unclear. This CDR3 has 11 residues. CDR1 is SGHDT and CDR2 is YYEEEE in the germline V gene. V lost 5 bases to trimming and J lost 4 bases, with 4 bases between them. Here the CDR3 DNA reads TGTGCCAGCAGTGAGGGAAACACCATATATTTT. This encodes CASSEGNTIYF.

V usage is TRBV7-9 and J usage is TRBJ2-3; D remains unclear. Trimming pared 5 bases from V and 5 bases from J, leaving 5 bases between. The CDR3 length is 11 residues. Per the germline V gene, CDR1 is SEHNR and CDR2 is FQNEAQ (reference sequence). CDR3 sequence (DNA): TGTGCCAGCAGCGGAGTAGATACGCAGTATTTT. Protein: CASSGVDTQYF. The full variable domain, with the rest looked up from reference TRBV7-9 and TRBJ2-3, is DTGVSQNPRHKITKRGQNVTFRCDPISEHNRLYWYRQTLGQGPEFLTYFQNEAQLEKSRLLSDRFSAERPKGSFSTLEIQRTEQGDSAMYLCASSGVDTQYFGPGTRLTVL.

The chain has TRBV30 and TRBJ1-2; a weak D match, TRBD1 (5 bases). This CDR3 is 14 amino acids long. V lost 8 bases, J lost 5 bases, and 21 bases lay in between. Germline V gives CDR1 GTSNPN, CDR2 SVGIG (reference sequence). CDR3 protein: CAGTSPGLRYGYTF. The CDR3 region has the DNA TGTGCCGGGACCTCCCCCGGGTTGAGGTATGGCTACACCTTC. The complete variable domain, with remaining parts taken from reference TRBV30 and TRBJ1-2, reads SQTIHQWPATLVQPVGSPLSLECTVEGTSNPNLYWYRQAAGRGLQLLFYSVGIGQISSEVPQNLSASRPQDRQFILSSKKLLLSDSGFYLCAGTSPGLRYGYTFGSGTRLTVV.

The CDR3 sequence: CASSFGGQIISGANVLTF. The CDR3 DNA reads as TGTGCCAGCAGCTTCGGCGGACAGATCATCTCTGGGGCCAACGTCCTGACTTTC. The V and J genes are TRBV7-2 and TRBJ2-6, with a possible D match to TRBD1 (6 bases). Germline values: CDR1 SGHTA, CDR2 FQGNSA. The CDR3 consists of 18 residues. Deletions cut 3 bases from V and 0 bases from J, with 15 bases between.

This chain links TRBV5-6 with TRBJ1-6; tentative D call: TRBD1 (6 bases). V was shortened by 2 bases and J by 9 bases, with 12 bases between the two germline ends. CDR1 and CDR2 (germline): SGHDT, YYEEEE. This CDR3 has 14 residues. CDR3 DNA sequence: TGTGCCAGCAGCTTTGGGGACACCTCTTCACCCCTCCACTTT. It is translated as CASSFGDTSSPLHF.

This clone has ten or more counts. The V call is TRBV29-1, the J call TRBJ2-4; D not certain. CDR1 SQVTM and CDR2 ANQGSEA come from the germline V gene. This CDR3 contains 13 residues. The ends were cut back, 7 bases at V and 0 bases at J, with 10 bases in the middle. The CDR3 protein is CSADVLAKNIQYF. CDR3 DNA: TGCAGCGCGGACGTTCTAGCCAAAAACATTCAGTACTTC.

CDR3 loop: CASSVSGGALIDEQFF. The CDR3 DNA sequence: TGTGCCAGCAGCGTTAGCGGGGGGGCCCTGATTGATGAGCAGTTCTTC. The chain combines TRBV9 with TRBJ2-1; the match to TRBD2 covers 11 bases. The germline gives CDR1 SGDLS, CDR2 YYNGEE. V was pared by 2 bases and J by 8 bases, with 9 bases of the junction left unmatched. This CDR3 region has 16 residues.

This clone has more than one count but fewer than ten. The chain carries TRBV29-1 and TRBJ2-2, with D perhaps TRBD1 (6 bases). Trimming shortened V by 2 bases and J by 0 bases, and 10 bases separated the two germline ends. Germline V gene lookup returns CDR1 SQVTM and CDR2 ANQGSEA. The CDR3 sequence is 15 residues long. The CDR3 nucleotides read TGCAGCGTTGAAACAACAGGGTCGAACACCGGGGAGCTGTTTTTT. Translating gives CSVETTGSNTGELFF.

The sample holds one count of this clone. CDR3 region: CASSQDFAVAKNIQYF. In DNA form, the CDR3 reads TGCGCCAGCAGCCAAGATTTTGCAGTGGCCAAAAACATTCAGTACTTC. The genes are TRBV4-3 and TRBJ2-4; D not resolved. Between the trimmed V and J ends, which lost 0 bases and 1 base, there was a span of 10 bases. The germline gives CDR1 LGHNA, CDR2 YSLEER. The CDR3 length is 16 residues.

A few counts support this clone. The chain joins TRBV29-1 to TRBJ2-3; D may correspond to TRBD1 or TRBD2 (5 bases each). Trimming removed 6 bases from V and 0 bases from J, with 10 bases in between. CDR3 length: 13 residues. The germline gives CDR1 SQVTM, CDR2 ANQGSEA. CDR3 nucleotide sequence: TGCAGCGTGAGCAGGGACAGCACAGATACGCAGTATTTT. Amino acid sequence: CSVSRDSTDTQYF.

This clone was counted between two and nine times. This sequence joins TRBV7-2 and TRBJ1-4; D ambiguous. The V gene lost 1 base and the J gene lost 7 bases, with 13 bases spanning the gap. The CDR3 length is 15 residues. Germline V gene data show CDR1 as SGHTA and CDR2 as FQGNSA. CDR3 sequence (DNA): TGTGCCAGCAGCTTAGTTAGTGGCGGGCGTGAAAAACTGTTTTTT. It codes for CASSLVSGGREKLFF.

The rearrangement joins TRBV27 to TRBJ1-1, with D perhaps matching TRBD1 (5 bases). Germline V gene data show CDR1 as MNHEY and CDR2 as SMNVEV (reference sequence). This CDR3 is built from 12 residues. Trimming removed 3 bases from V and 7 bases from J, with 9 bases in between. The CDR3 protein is CASSFSGGEAFF. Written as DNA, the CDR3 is TGTGCCAGCAGTTTCTCTGGGGGTGAAGCTTTCTTT.

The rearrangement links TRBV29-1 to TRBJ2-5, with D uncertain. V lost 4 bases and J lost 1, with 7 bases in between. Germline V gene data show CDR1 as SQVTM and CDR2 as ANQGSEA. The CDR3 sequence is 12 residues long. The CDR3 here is CSVGGSQETQYF. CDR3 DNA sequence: TGCAGCGTTGGGGGTAGCCAAGAGACCCAGTACTTC.

CDR3 in DNA: TGCGCCAGCAGCCAAGATGGTCCAGGGAAGACCTACGAGCAGTACTTC. Protein product: CASSQDGPGKTYEQYF. J is TRBJ2-7 and V is TRBV4-3; TRBD1 might be the D (5 bases). Germline V gene data show CDR1 as LGHNA and CDR2 as YSLEER. This CDR3 has 16 amino acids. V lost 0 bases and J 2 bases, leaving 14 bases between the germline ends.

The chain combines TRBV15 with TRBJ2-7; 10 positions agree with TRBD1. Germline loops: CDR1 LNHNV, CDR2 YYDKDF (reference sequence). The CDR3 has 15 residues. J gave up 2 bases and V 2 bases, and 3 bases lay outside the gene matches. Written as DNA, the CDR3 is TGTGCCACCAGCAGACCGGGACAGGGGACCTACGAGCAGTACTTC. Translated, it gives CATSRPGQGTYEQYF.

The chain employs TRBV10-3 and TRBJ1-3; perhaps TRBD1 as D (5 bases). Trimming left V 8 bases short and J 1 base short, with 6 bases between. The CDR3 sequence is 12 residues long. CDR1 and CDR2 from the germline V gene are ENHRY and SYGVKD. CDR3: CAIGTSGNTIYF. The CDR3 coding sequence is TGTGCCATCGGGACTTCTGGAAACACCATATATTTT.

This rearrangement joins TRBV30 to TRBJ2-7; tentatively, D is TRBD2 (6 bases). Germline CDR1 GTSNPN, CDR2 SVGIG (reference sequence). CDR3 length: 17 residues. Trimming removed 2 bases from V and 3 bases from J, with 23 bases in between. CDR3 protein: CAWSQPTSGLKRYEQYF. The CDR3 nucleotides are TGTGCCTGGAGTCAGCCGACTTCGGGACTCAAACGCTACGAGCAGTACTTC.

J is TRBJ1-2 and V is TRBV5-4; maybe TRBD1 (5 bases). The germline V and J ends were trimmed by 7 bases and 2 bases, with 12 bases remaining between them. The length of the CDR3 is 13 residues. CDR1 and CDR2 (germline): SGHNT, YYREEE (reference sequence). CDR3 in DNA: TGTGCCAGCTACCGGGACCCAAACTATGGCTACACCTTC. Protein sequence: CASYRDPNYGYTF. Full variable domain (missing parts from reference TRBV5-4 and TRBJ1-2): ETGVTQSPTHLIKTRGQQVTLRCSSQSGHNTVSWYQQALGQGPQFIFQYYREEENGRGNFPPRFSGLQFPNYSSELNVNALELDDSALYLCASYRDPNYGYTFGSGTRLTVV.

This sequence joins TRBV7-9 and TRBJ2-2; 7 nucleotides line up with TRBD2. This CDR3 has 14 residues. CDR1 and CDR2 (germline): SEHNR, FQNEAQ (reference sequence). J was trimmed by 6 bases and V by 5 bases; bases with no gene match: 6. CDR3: CASSPTSIPGELFF. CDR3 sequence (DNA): TGTGCCAGCAGCCCGACTAGCATCCCCGGGGAGCTGTTTTTT.